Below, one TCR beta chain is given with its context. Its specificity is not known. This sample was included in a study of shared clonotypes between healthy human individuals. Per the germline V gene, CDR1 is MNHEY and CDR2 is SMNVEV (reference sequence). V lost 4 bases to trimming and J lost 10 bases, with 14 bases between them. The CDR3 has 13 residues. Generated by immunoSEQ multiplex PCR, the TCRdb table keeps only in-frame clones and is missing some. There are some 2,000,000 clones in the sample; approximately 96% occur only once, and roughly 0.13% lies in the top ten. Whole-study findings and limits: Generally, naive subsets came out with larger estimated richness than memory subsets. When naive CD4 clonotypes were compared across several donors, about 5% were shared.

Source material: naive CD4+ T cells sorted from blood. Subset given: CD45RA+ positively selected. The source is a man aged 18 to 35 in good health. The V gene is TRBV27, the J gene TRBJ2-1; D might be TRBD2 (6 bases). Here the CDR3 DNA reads TGTGCCAGCAGTTCGCGGGGACGTTTGGAGCAGTTCTTC. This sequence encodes CASSSRGRLEQFF.